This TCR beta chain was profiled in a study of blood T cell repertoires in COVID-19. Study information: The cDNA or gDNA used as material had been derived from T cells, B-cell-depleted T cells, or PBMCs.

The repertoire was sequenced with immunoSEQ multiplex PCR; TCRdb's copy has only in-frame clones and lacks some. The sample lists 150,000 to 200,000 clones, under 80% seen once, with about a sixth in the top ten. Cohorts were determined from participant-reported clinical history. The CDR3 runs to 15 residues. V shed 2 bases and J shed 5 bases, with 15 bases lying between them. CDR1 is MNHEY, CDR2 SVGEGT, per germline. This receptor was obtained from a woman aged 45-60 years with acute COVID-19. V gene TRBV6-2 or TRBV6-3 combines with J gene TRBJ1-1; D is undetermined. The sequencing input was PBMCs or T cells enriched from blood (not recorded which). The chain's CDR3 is CASSYGRGIWTEAFF. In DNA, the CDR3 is TGTGCCAGCAGTTACGGTCGGGGAATATGGACTGAAGCTTTCTTT.